These T cell receptor beta chains were read from a single sample in a study of T cell responses to AZD1222 COVID-19 vaccine. The repertoire was sequenced with immunoSEQ multiplex PCR; TCRdb's copy has only in-frame clones and lacks some. The repertoire holds 90,000 to 100,000 clones, with about nine tenths as singletons. The sample was peripheral blood, taken 28 days after the second AZD1222 dose. The source of these receptors is an adult who received the AZD1222 COVID-19 vaccine. Each CDR3 is given with its conserved first and last residue. Each record gives: J gene, V gene, D gene, clone size, CDR3 length, CDR3 protein, CDR3 DNA. A D gene is named only where the DNA matches it firmly. The size entry is marked missing in some rows and otherwise reads once, few, many or a size class.

TRBJ1-2 TRBV2 NA NA 14 CASSVGRQTSGYTF TGTGCCAGCAGTGTTGGACGACAGACCTCTGGCTACACCTTC
TRBJ2-3 TRBV18 NA NA 15 CASSPRQGHTDTQYF TGTGCCAGCTCACCAAGGCAGGGGCATACAGATACGCAGTATTTT
TRBJ1-4 TRBV6-5 NA NA 13 CATRQWVDEKLFF TGTGCCACCCGACAATGGGTGGATGAAAAACTGTTTTTT
TRBJ2-1 TRBV3-1/TRBV3-2 NA few 19 CASSQEVRGPLRFLGEQFF TGTGCCAGCAGCCAAGAAGTCAGAGGGCCATTGCGTTTTCTTGGTGAGCAGTTCTTC
TRBJ1-6 TRBV10-3 TRBD1 NA 15 CAISDSGGGNSPLHF TGTGCCATCAGTGATTCAGGGGGCGGTAATTCACCCCTCCACTTT
TRBJ2-7 TRBV27 NA NA 13 CASSPSRDYEQYF TGTGCCAGCAGCCCAAGCAGGGACTACGAGCAGTACTTC
TRBJ2-2 TRBV11-2 TRBD2 NA 18 CASSLYISGPLRGGELFF TGTGCCAGCAGCTTATACATTAGCGGGCCACTCCGCGGTGGGGAGCTGTTTTTT
TRBJ1-2 TRBV7-8 NA NA 14 CASSLRSSGDGYTF TGTGCCAGCAGCTTACGGTCATCAGGGGACGGCTACACCTTC
TRBJ1-2 TRBV11-2 NA NA 15 CASSLRQQSSYGYTF TGTGCCAGCAGCCTGAGACAGCAATCTAGCTATGGCTACACCTTC
TRBJ1-5 TRBV18 NA NA 16 CASSPIGREGNQPQHF TGTGCCAGCTCACCTATAGGCAGGGAGGGCAATCAGCCCCAGCATTTT